The 30 T cell receptor beta chains presented below share a single source sample, sequenced in a study of T cell responses to AZD1222 COVID-19 vaccine. Produced via immunoSEQ multiplex PCR; TCRdb's table is partial and in-frame only. The repertoire holds over 110,000 clones, with 85% to 90% as singletons. This sample comprised peripheral blood, obtained 28 days after the second AZD1222 dose. The receptors here all came from an adult who received the AZD1222 COVID-19 vaccine.

The chain couples TRBV6-5 to TRBJ2-2; 9 bases map to TRBD1. This CDR3 has 15 residues. Losses at the gene ends were 6 bases for V and 2 bases for J; bases not matched to a gene: 4. The germline V gene encodes CDR1 MNHEY and CDR2 SVGAGI. CDR3 region: CASRMGQGNTGELFF. The CDR3 bases are TGTGCCAGCAGAATGGGACAGGGCAACACCGGGGAGCTGTTTTTT.

This CDR3 is CASRNSLKDTQYF. The CDR3 DNA reads TGTGCCAGCAGGAATAGTCTGAAAGATACGCAGTATTTT. The gene calls are TRBV2 and TRBJ2-3; D not resolved. V shed 6 bases and J shed 5 bases, with 12 bases lying between them. The CDR3 spans 13 residues. CDR1 SNHLY and CDR2 FYNNEI come from the germline V gene.

The chain carries TRBV7-2 and TRBJ2-1, with D maybe TRBD1 (6 bases). Germline lookup yields CDR1 SGHTA and CDR2 FQGNSA. The ends were cut back, 4 bases at V and 2 bases at J, with 12 bases in the middle. The CDR3 extends over 15 amino acids. The CDR3 loop is CASSSTGFPYNEQFF. The CDR3 region has the DNA TGTGCCAGCAGCTCGACAGGATTCCCCTACAATGAGCAGTTCTTC.

V and J are TRBV9 and TRBJ2-1, with D possibly TRBD1 on 5 matching bases. The germline CDR1 and CDR2 sequences are SGDLS and YYNGEE. The germline V and J ends were trimmed by 2 bases and 0 bases, with 12 bases remaining between them. The CDR3 runs to 16 residues. CDR3 DNA sequence: TGTGCCAGCAGCGTTACAGGAACACTCTCCTACAATGAGCAGTTCTTC. This gives the protein CASSVTGTLSYNEQFF.

The genes are TRBV5-4 and TRBJ1-5; TRBD1 matches at 8 bases. Germline CDR1 and CDR2: SGHNT and YYREEE (reference sequence). This CDR3 has 14 residues. J was trimmed by 7 bases and V by 0 bases; bases with no gene match: 3. CDR3 sequence reads: CASSLDGQGQPQHF. Written as DNA, the CDR3 is TGTGCCAGCAGCTTGGACGGACAGGGCCAGCCCCAGCATTTT.

The chain combines TRBV7-9 with TRBJ2-2; 7 bases line up with TRBD1. CDR1 and CDR2 from the germline V gene are SEHNR and FQNEAQ (reference sequence). The V gene end was trimmed by 2 bases and the J gene end by 1 base; junction bases not matched to a gene: 4. The CDR3 extends over 16 amino acids. The CDR3 coding sequence is TGTGCCAGCAGCTTATCGGGACAGTTGAACACCGGGGAGCTGTTTTTT. It encodes CASSLSGQLNTGELFF.

The chain links TRBV28 to TRBJ1-1, with D tentatively TRBD1 (5 bases). The germline V and J ends were trimmed by 3 bases and 0 bases, with 8 bases remaining between them. Germline CDR1 and CDR2: MDHEN and SYDVKM. This CDR3 has 14 residues. The CDR3 DNA reads TGTGCCAGCAGTTTCGGGGGATTGAACACTGAAGCTTTCTTT. The encoded protein is CASSFGGLNTEAFF.

The chain carries TRBV6-6 and TRBJ2-3; 11 positions match TRBD2. This CDR3 is built from 15 residues. Unmatched junction bases numbered 9, after V lost 6 bases and J lost 7 bases. Germline V lookup: CDR1 MNHNY, CDR2 SVGAGI (reference sequence). CDR3 sequence: CASRLTSGGAYTQYF. CDR3 sequence (DNA): TGTGCCAGCAGACTTACTAGCGGGGGCGCGTATACGCAGTATTTT.

The rearrangement uses TRBV5-4 and TRBJ2-1; TRBD2 aligns across 8 bases. Germline V lookup: CDR1 SGHNT, CDR2 YYREEE (reference sequence). The V and J ends lost 0 bases and 7 bases, in that order; junction bases with no gene match: 6. CDR3 length equals 15 residues. CDR3 residues: CASSLDPGGLNEQFF. In DNA, the CDR3 is TGTGCCAGCAGCTTGGATCCGGGGGGGCTGAATGAGCAGTTCTTC.

The chain uses TRBV6-6 and TRBJ1-1; 9 positions match TRBD1. CDR3 length: 15 amino acids. V shed 4 bases, J shed 5 bases, and the junction held 8 bases outside the gene matches. The germline CDR1 and CDR2 sequences are MNHNY and SVGAGI (reference sequence). The CDR3 DNA follows: TGTGCCAGCAGTTTACAGGGGGCGATTGGAACTGAAGCTTTCTTT. Encoded protein: CASSLQGAIGTEAFF.

The genes are TRBV5-1 and TRBJ2-3, with TRBD2 identical over 9 bases. V lost 4 bases and J lost 2; bases outside the gene matches: 8. Germline-derived CDR1 and CDR2 are SGHRS and YFSETQ. The length of the CDR3 is 16 residues. The CDR3 sequence: CASSPPGLAVTDTQYF. For the CDR3, the DNA is TGCGCCAGCAGCCCGCCGGGACTAGCAGTCACAGATACGCAGTATTTT.

The chain is built from TRBV6-5 and TRBJ1-4, with 9 bases that match TRBD1. CDR3 length: 15 residues. V was pared by 4 bases and J by 7 bases, with 7 bases of the junction left unmatched. Germline assignment: CDR1 MNHEY and CDR2 SVGAGI. The CDR3 region has the DNA TGTGCCAGCAGTTCCGCGACAGGGGGTTTTGAAAAACTGTTTTTT. It encodes CASSSATGGFEKLFF.

V gene TRBV9 combines with J gene TRBJ2-1; TRBD2 aligns across 12 bases. From germline, CDR1 is SGDLS and CDR2 YYNGEE. The CDR3 has 16 residues. The trim removed 0 bases at V and 7 bases at J, leaving 5 bases unmatched. CDR3 residues: CASSVASGRALNEQFF. The CDR3 region has the DNA TGTGCCAGCAGCGTAGCTAGCGGGAGGGCCTTGAATGAGCAGTTCTTC.

This clone was recorded only once. The sample holds other DNA sequences that translate to the same CDR3. The CDR3 loop reads CASSLPGTGSYEQYF. In DNA form, the CDR3 reads TGTGCCAGCAGTTTACCCGGGACTGGCTCCTACGAGCAGTACTTC. This chain links TRBV28 with TRBJ2-7; D may be TRBD2 (6 bases). V gave up 2 bases and J gave up 0 bases, with 11 bases separating them. Per germline, CDR1 MDHEN and CDR2 SYDVKM. This CDR3 contains 15 residues.

The chain has TRBV10-3 and TRBJ2-5; 8 bases agree with TRBD1. The CDR3 spans 16 residues. The ends lost 6 bases at V and 4 bases at J; junction bases unmatched: 13. Germline V gene lookup returns CDR1 ENHRY and CDR2 SYGVKD. The CDR3 DNA is TGTGCCATCAGCCCAGGGACAGGTCCCCTCCGAGAGACCCAGTACTTC. Amino acids: CAISPGTGPLRETQYF.

In DNA, the CDR3 is TGTGCCAGCAGTGAAGAGACTAGTCCCCCAGATACGCAGTATTTT. Translated: CASSEETSPPDTQYF. The J gene is TRBJ2-3, the V gene TRBV2; weak D call: TRBD2 (6 bases). V shed 1 base and J shed 4 bases, with 12 bases lying between them. The CDR3 extends over 15 amino acids. Germline-derived CDR1 and CDR2 are SNHLY and FYNNEI.

The chain employs TRBV4-3 and TRBJ2-1, with 7 bases that match TRBD2. This CDR3 is built from 14 residues. Trimming cost V 1 base and J 8 bases; bases outside gene matches: 5. Germline V gene lookup returns CDR1 LGHNA and CDR2 YSLEER. The CDR3 bases are TGCGCCAGCAGCCAAGTCGCAGCGGGATATGAGCAGTTCTTC. Translation: CASSQVAAGYEQFF.

V is TRBV5-1 and J is TRBJ2-2; D gene ambiguous. Germline V CDR1 and CDR2: SGHRS, YFSETQ. The CDR3 runs 16 residues. V was pared by 5 bases and J by 0 bases, with 14 bases between. DNA of the CDR3: TGCGCCAGCAGTGGGCGTGGAGTCACGAACACCGGGGAGCTGTTTTTT. This gives the protein CASSGRGVTNTGELFF.

The V gene is TRBV9, the J gene TRBJ1-5; D call uncertain. CDR1 is SGDLS and CDR2 is YYNGEE in the germline V gene. Trimming took 0 bases from V and 0 from J, leaving 13 bases between them. CDR3 size: 17 residues. In DNA, the CDR3 is TGTGCCAGCAGCGTAGGGGTGGCAGAGGGTAGCAATCAGCCCCAGCATTTT. This codes for CASSVGVAEGSNQPQHF.

The rearrangement joins TRBV27 to TRBJ1-2, with D possibly matching TRBD1 (6 bases). CDR1 and CDR2 (germline): MNHEY, SMNVEV (reference sequence). The CDR3 is 15 amino acids. V lost 5 bases and J 4 bases, leaving 17 bases between the germline ends. CDR3 DNA sequence: TGTGCCAGCAGTGGACCGGGGGGGGCCAGCTATGGCTACACCTTC. Translated: CASSGPGGASYGYTF.

This sequence joins TRBV7-2 and TRBJ1-5; 10 positions agree with TRBD1. CDR3 length: 15 residues. The V and J ends lost 1 base and 9 bases, in that order; junction bases with no gene match: 6. Germline V gene lookup returns CDR1 SGHTA and CDR2 FQGNSA. CDR3 sequence reads: CASSLGQGAQGPQHF. DNA of the CDR3: TGTGCCAGCAGCTTAGGACAGGGGGCGCAGGGGCCCCAGCATTTT.

The V gene is TRBV6-2 or TRBV6-3, the J gene TRBJ2-2; D ambiguous. CDR1 is MNHEY and CDR2 is SVGEGT in the germline V gene. The CDR3 extends over 14 amino acids. The V gene lost 4 bases and the J gene lost 2 bases, with 8 bases spanning the gap. CDR3 coding DNA: TGTGCCAGCAGTTGGAGATATAACACCGGGGAGCTGTTTTTT. It translates to CASSWRYNTGELFF.

The rearrangement joins TRBV2 to TRBJ2-1; D is ambiguous. With 5 bases removed from V and 9 bases from J, the gap between germline ends came to 11 bases. Germline assignment: CDR1 SNHLY and CDR2 FYNNEI. CDR3 length equals 12 residues. CDR3 region: CASSPPRGEQFF. Written as DNA, the CDR3 is TGTGCCAGCAGTCCCCCTCGAGGTGAGCAGTTCTTC.

V gene TRBV5-1 combines with J gene TRBJ1-2; D call uncertain. CDR1 and CDR2 (germline): SGHRS, YFSETQ. The V gene lost 3 bases and the J gene lost 1 base, with 7 bases spanning the gap. The CDR3 totals 13 residues. The CDR3 region has the DNA TGCGCCAGCAGCTCGGACGGTAACTATGGCTACACCTTC. The encoded protein is CASSSDGNYGYTF.

The chain recombines TRBV27 with TRBJ2-7; TRBD1 is a possible D gene (6 bases). Trimming took 0 bases from V and 2 from J, leaving 14 bases between them. The CDR3 loop spans 16 amino acids. The germline V gene has CDR1 MNHEY and CDR2 SMNVEV (reference sequence). As DNA, the CDR3 is TGTGCCAGCAGTTTATCACCTGGACAGCGGACCTACGAGCAGTACTTC. Translating it yields CASSLSPGQRTYEQYF.

This rearrangement joins TRBV29-1 to TRBJ1-2; D is unresolved. Trimming cost V 5 bases and J 2 bases, with 6 bases left between them. CDR1 and CDR2 (germline): SQVTM, ANQGSEA. The CDR3 is made up of 11 amino acids. The CDR3 DNA reads as TGCAGCGTTTACAACAACTATGGCTACACCTTC. It is translated as CSVYNNYGYTF.

This clone was counted a single time. This chain links TRBV7-2 with TRBJ2-3; 9 bases match TRBD1. The CDR3 has 15 residues. Germline values: CDR1 SGHTA, CDR2 FQGNSA. J was trimmed by 4 bases and V by 6 bases; bases with no gene match: 8. This CDR3 reads CASSPGGTGSDTQYF. For the CDR3, the DNA is TGTGCCAGCAGTCCCGGGGGGACAGGGTCAGATACGCAGTATTTT.

This clone was observed a single time. This chain joins TRBV5-4 and TRBJ2-3, with 9 bases lining up with TRBD2. Germline trimming cut 4 bases from V and 8 bases from J; bases unmatched to any gene: 11. The CDR3 totals 15 residues. Per the germline V gene, CDR1 is SGHNT and CDR2 is YYREEE (reference sequence). Written as DNA, the CDR3 is TGTGCCAGCAGCCACGCGAAAGCGGGGGGACCTACGCAGTATTTT. Its translation: CASSHAKAGGPTQYF. The entire variable domain, with the rest obtained from reference TRBV5-4 and TRBJ2-3, is as follows: ETGVTQSPTHLIKTRGQQVTLRCSSQSGHNTVSWYQQALGQGPQFIFQYYREEENGRGNFPPRFSGLQFPNYSSELNVNALELDDSALYLCASSHAKAGGPTQYFGPGTRLTVL.

V is TRBV6-6 and J is TRBJ1-1; D unclear. This CDR3 has 14 amino acids. Germline V gene sequence: CDR1 MNHNY, CDR2 SVGAGI (reference sequence). V was trimmed by 1 base and J by 1 base, leaving 7 bases between them. CDR3 sequence: CASSYYGSNTEAFF. CDR3 coding DNA: TGTGCCAGCAGTTACTATGGGTCGAACACTGAAGCTTTCTTT.

CDR3 loop: CASSPGSPEAFF. The CDR3 coding sequence is TGTGCCAGCTCACCCGGCAGTCCTGAAGCTTTCTTT. The J gene is TRBJ1-1, the V gene TRBV18; D remains unclear. This CDR3 has 12 amino acids. Trimming stripped 3 bases from V and 6 bases from J, with 8 bases between. Germline CDR1 is KGHSH and CDR2 is LQKENI. The variable domain in full, with the rest retrieved from reference TRBV18 and TRBJ1-1, is NAGVMQNPRHLVRRRGQEARLRCSPMKGHSHVYWYRQLPEEGLKFMVYLQKENIIDESGMPKERFSAEFPKEGPSILRIQQVVRGDSAAYFCASSPGSPEAFFGQGTRLTVV.